The 22 T cell receptor beta chains listed next were all sequenced from one sample in a study of beta chain features in type 1 diabetes. cDNA synthesis used the whole RNA isolate, giving expressed TCRB sequences. Libraries were prepared by immunoSEQ multiplex PCR; TCRdb keeps only in-frame clonotypes and omits some of them. Of 200,000 to 250,000 clones listed, approximately 10% are singletons. Sequenced sample: central memory CD4+ T cells from blood. The receptors come from a man aged 18 to 30 in good health.

This clone has just a few counts. The chain is built from TRBV9 and TRBJ2-7, with no clear D. The CDR3 extends over 15 amino acids. The germline V gene has CDR1 SGDLS and CDR2 YYNGEE. Trimming took 0 bases from V and 5 from J, leaving 15 bases between them. CDR3 residues: CASSVAPSGYHEQYF. CDR3 in DNA: TGTGCCAGCAGCGTAGCACCGTCTGGATACCACGAGCAGTACTTC.

The rearrangement uses TRBV2 and TRBJ2-3, with a weak D call TRBD2 (6 bases). The CDR3 is made up of 13 amino acids. The germline V gene encodes CDR1 SNHLY and CDR2 FYNNEI. Trimming shortened V by 9 bases and J by 3 bases, and 13 bases separated the two germline ends. CDR3 DNA: TGTGCCAGTAACCGGGAGAAAACAGATACGCAGTATTTT. This encodes CASNREKTDTQYF.

The rearrangement links TRBV7-2 to TRBJ1-1, with D possibly matching TRBD1 (5 bases). Trimming pared 1 base from V and 9 bases from J, leaving 12 bases between. CDR1 SGHTA and CDR2 FQGNSA come from the germline V gene. The CDR3 covers 13 residues. Written as DNA, the CDR3 is TGTGCCAGCAGCTTAGACCAGGGTGTACAAGCTTTCTTT. Its protein product is CASSLDQGVQAFF. The variable domain in full, with the rest retrieved from reference TRBV7-2 and TRBJ1-1, is GAGVSQSPSNKVTEKGKDVELRCDPISGHTALYWYRQSLGQGLEFLIYFQGNSAPDKSGLPSDRFSAERTGGSVSTLTIQRTQQEDSAVYLCASSLDQGVQAFFGQGTRLTVV.

This clone was counted between two and nine times. The rearrangement uses TRBV29-1 and TRBJ1-1, with TRBD1 as a possible D gene (6 bases). This CDR3 has 13 residues. The germline CDR1 and CDR2 sequences are SQVTM and ANQGSEA. V gave up 7 bases and J gave up 2 bases, with 14 bases separating them. As DNA, the CDR3 is TGCAGCGCCGGCGCAGGGGCTAACACTGAAGCTTTCTTT. Its protein is CSAGAGANTEAFF. The variable domain in full, completed from reference TRBV29-1 and TRBJ1-1, reads SAVISQKPSRDICQRGTSLTIQCQVDSQVTMMFWYRQQPGQSLTLIATANQGSEATYESGFVIDKFPISRPNLTFSTLTVSNMSPEDSSIYLCSAGAGANTEAFFGQGTRLTVV.

This chain joins TRBV5-4 and TRBJ2-1; 7 bases align to TRBD1. This CDR3 is 14 amino acids long. Germline CDR1 is SGHNT and CDR2 is YYREEE (reference sequence). The trim removed 0 bases at V and 7 bases at J, leaving 4 bases unmatched. The CDR3 nucleotides read TGTGCCAGCAGCTTGGCGGCGACAGGGAATGAGCAGTTCTTC. Protein product: CASSLAATGNEQFF.

The chain combines TRBV6-1 with TRBJ2-2; 8 bases are a match to TRBD2. Germline CDR1 is MNHNS and CDR2 is SASEGT. V gave up 8 bases and J gave up 1 base; unmatched junction bases: 6. The CDR3 consists of 15 residues. This CDR3 is CASARLARNTGELFF. Here the CDR3 DNA reads TGTGCCAGCGCCCGACTAGCGAGGAACACCGGGGAGCTGTTTTTT.

In this sample, this clone turned up many times. The CDR3 here is CASSSRPGGAAYEQYF. The CDR3 DNA sequence: TGTGCCAGCAGCTCTCGCCCCGGGGGCGCCGCCTACGAGCAGTACTTC. The rearrangement uses TRBV7-9 and TRBJ2-7; TRBD1 or TRBD2 may be the D gene (6 bases each). Germline V gene data show CDR1 as SEHNR and CDR2 as FQNEAQ (reference sequence). V was pared by 4 bases and J by 2 bases, with 18 bases between. This CDR3 comprises 16 residues. Combining the CDR3 with reference TRBV7-9 and TRBJ2-7 gives the whole variable domain DTGVSQNPRHKITKRGQNVTFRCDPISEHNRLYWYRQTLGQGPEFLTYFQNEAQLEKSRLLSDRFSAERPKGSFSTLEIQRTEQGDSAMYLCASSSRPGGAAYEQYFGPGTRLTVT.

The CDR3 region is CASSSNGPKGGYTF. In DNA, the CDR3 is TGTGCCAGCAGCTCAAACGGGCCCAAGGGTGGCTACACCTTC. The chain joins TRBV7-2 to TRBJ1-2; D remains unclear. The V gene lost 4 bases and the J gene lost 7 bases, with 16 bases spanning the gap. The CDR3 spans 14 residues. Germline-derived CDR1 and CDR2 are SGHTA and FQGNSA.

This sequence joins TRBV5-6 and TRBJ2-7; 9 bases match TRBD2. The trim removed 4 bases at V and 6 bases at J, leaving 5 bases unmatched. This CDR3 has 13 amino acids. Germline V gives CDR1 SGHDT, CDR2 YYEEEE. The CDR3 loop reads CASSHGLALEQYF. In DNA, the CDR3 is TGTGCCAGCAGCCACGGACTAGCGCTCGAGCAGTACTTC.

This clone was counted only a few times. The V call is TRBV29-1, the J call TRBJ1-4; 8 bases line up with TRBD1. The junction had 5 bases not matched to a gene; V was cut back by 4 bases and J by 7 bases. This CDR3 is 13 amino acids long. Germline CDR1 reads SQVTM; CDR2 reads ANQGSEA. Here the CDR3 reads CSVAGGESEKLFF. CDR3 DNA: TGCAGCGTTGCAGGGGGCGAAAGTGAAAAACTGTTTTTT.

There are a few counts of this clone. CDR3 sequence (DNA): TGTGCCAGCAGCTCGAGACTAGTTTTCTACGAGCAGTACTTC. It translates to CASSSRLVFYEQYF. The genes are TRBV7-8 and TRBJ2-7, with a tentative D call TRBD2 (6 bases). Germline V gene data show CDR1 as SGHVS and CDR2 as FQNEAQ. The CDR3 sequence is 14 residues long. Trimming stripped 4 bases from V and 3 bases from J, with 13 bases between.

The V gene is TRBV15, the J gene TRBJ2-5; 7 nucleotides line up with TRBD2. There are 14 residues in the CDR3. V lost 3 bases and J lost 4; bases outside the gene matches: 5. From germline, CDR1 is LNHNV and CDR2 YYDKDF (reference sequence). CDR3 protein: CATSRAGVGETQYF. The CDR3 coding sequence is TGTGCCACCAGCAGGGCGGGAGTGGGAGAGACCCAGTACTTC.

This chain links TRBV5-1 with TRBJ2-3; 7 bases agree with TRBD2. The CDR3 spans 18 residues. Per germline, CDR1 SGHRS and CDR2 YFSETQ. J was trimmed by 3 bases and V by 0 bases; bases with no gene match: 13. CDR3 residues: CASSLGMRAGVVTDTQYF. The CDR3 DNA reads as TGCGCCAGCAGCTTGGGGATGAGGGCGGGAGTTGTAACAGATACGCAGTATTTT.

The chain links TRBV12-5 to TRBJ2-2, with D tentatively TRBD2 (5 bases). The CDR3 extends over 15 amino acids. Germline CDR1 is LGHNT and CDR2 is FRNRAP. Trimming shortened V by 2 bases and J by 1 base, and 8 bases separated the two germline ends. This chain's CDR3 is CASGLRAGNTGELFF. In DNA form, the CDR3 reads TGTGCTAGTGGTTTGCGTGCGGGGAACACCGGGGAGCTGTTTTTT.

V gene TRBV5-4 combines with J gene TRBJ2-3; tentative D call: TRBD2 (6 bases). CDR1 is SGHNT and CDR2 is YYREEE in the germline V gene (reference sequence). Between the trimmed V and J ends, which lost 5 bases and 0 bases, there was a span of 19 bases. This CDR3 spans 17 amino acids. CDR3 protein: CASSFDVVAESTDTQYF. The DNA of the CDR3 is TGTGCCAGCAGTTTTGACGTGGTAGCGGAGAGCACAGATACGCAGTATTTT.

This clone was found a few times. V gene TRBV11-2 combines with J gene TRBJ1-3, with a tentative D call TRBD1 (5 bases). There are 14 residues in the CDR3. Trimming shortened V by 0 bases and J by 3 bases, and 6 bases separated the two germline ends. Looked up from germline, CDR1 is SGHAT and CDR2 is FQNNGV. The CDR3: CASSLEGVGNTIYF. CDR3 sequence (DNA): TGTGCCAGCAGCTTAGAAGGGGTTGGAAACACCATATATTTT.

This clone was seen more than once but under ten times. This chain links TRBV7-2 with TRBJ2-1, with 7 bases matching TRBD1. Germline V gene lookup returns CDR1 SGHTA and CDR2 FQGNSA. Trimming took 5 bases from V and 2 from J; bases not matched to a gene: 3. The CDR3 consists of 14 residues. In DNA form, the CDR3 reads TGTGCCAGCAGCCAAGGGACAGCCTACAATGAGCAGTTCTTC. This codes for CASSQGTAYNEQFF.

The sample holds a few counts of this clone. The chain is built from TRBV5-1 and TRBJ2-5; no definite D call. The germline gives CDR1 SGHRS, CDR2 YFSETQ. V was clipped by 2 bases and J by 1 base, with 6 bases between them. The CDR3 is made up of 13 amino acids. This CDR3 reads CASSFIGQETQYF. CDR3 sequence (DNA): TGCGCCAGCAGCTTTATAGGCCAAGAGACCCAGTACTTC.

For this clone: This CDR3 is also generated by other DNA sequences in the sample. The rearrangement joins TRBV29-1 to TRBJ2-3; D is perhaps TRBD1 (5 bases). The CDR3 has 16 residues. Germline CDR1 and CDR2: SQVTM and ANQGSEA. Trimming took 0 bases from V and 3 from J, leaving 16 bases between them. The CDR3: CSVEDRGGARTDTQYF. DNA of the CDR3: TGCAGCGTTGAAGATCGAGGTGGGGCGCGGACAGATACGCAGTATTTT.

J is TRBJ2-1 and V is TRBV29-1; the match to TRBD2 covers 9 bases. The CDR3 spans 14 residues. The germline CDR1 and CDR2 sequences are SQVTM and ANQGSEA. V shed 7 bases, J shed 8 bases, and the junction held 12 bases outside the gene matches. CDR3 residues: CSATGTSGFDEQFF. The CDR3 DNA is TGCAGCGCTACGGGAACTAGCGGGTTTGATGAGCAGTTCTTC.

This clone was detected ten times or more. The chain couples TRBV14 to TRBJ2-7, with TRBD2 matching over 11 bases. The CDR3 spans 17 residues. The trim removed 4 bases at V and 3 bases at J, leaving 11 bases unmatched. Germline V gene sequence: CDR1 SGHDN, CDR2 FVKESK. CDR3 region: CASSRSPGLAGLYEQYF. The CDR3 nucleotides are TGTGCCAGCAGCCGCTCCCCTGGACTAGCGGGTCTCTACGAGCAGTACTTC.

In the case of this clone: A much larger clone sits a single nucleotide away, making a read error possible. Other DNA sequences from this sample encode an identical CDR3 as well. The chain joins TRBV7-3 to TRBJ2-3; D unclear. V gave up 2 bases and J gave up 1 base, with 4 bases separating them. Germline CDR1 is SGHTA and CDR2 is FQGTGA. The CDR3 is 13 residues long. In DNA form, the CDR3 reads TGTGCCAGCAGCTTATCCCGCACAGATACGCAGTATTTT. It translates to CASSLSRTDTQYF.